These 17 T cell receptor beta chains were all obtained from the same sample, sequenced in a study of T cells in localized non-small cell lung cancer. Clones were read by immunoSEQ multiplex PCR, and TCRdb kept only the in-frame ones, dropping some. Of some 3,500 clones in the sample, around 43% were seen once. This specimen was lung tumor tissue, taken before any cancer treatment. The receptors were gathered from a male donor older than 55 with stage I lung adenocarcinoma.

The chain links TRBV28 to TRBJ2-1; the D gene is possibly TRBD2 (6 bases). There are 12 residues in the CDR3. Germline CDR1 and CDR2: MDHEN and SYDVKM. V was shortened by 7 bases and J by 5 bases, with 9 bases between the two germline ends. Written as DNA, the CDR3 is TGTGCCAGCAAGTGGACTAACAATGAGCAGTTCTTC. Protein product: CASKWTNNEQFF.

The chain recombines TRBV6-8 with TRBJ2-7, with D possibly matching TRBD1 (5 bases). Germline assignment: CDR1 MNHGY and CDR2 SAAAGT. CDR3 length: 14 amino acids. The V and J ends lost 3 bases and 5 bases respectively, with 14 bases between them. The CDR3 spells CASSYGQGGNEQYF. In DNA form, the CDR3 reads TGTGCCAGCAGTTATGGGCAGGGTGGGAACGAGCAGTACTTC.

The chain uses TRBV18 and TRBJ2-1; D ambiguous. V lost 4 bases to trimming and J lost 4 bases, with 8 bases between them. This CDR3 is built from 13 residues. Germline values: CDR1 KGHSH, CDR2 LQKENI. As DNA, the CDR3 is TGTGCCAGCTCACTCTCCACTTACAATGAGCAGTTCTTC. This encodes CASSLSTYNEQFF.

This clone has only one observation. J is TRBJ2-1 and V is TRBV12-5; no clear D gene. The CDR3 contains 11 residues. With 5 bases removed from V and 9 bases from J, the gap between germline ends came to 8 bases. Germline CDR1 LGHNT, CDR2 FRNRAP. As DNA, the CDR3 is TGTGCTAGTGGTAAATTCTCTGAGCAGTTCTTC. Its protein is CASGKFSEQFF.

The chain is built from TRBV14 and TRBJ2-7, with 8 nucleotides matching TRBD2. V trimming: 6 bases; J trimming: 6 bases; junction bases outside the gene matches: 13. CDR1 and CDR2 from the germline V gene are SGHDN and FVKESK. The CDR3 extends over 15 amino acids. The CDR3 DNA reads as TGTGCCAGCAGTCAACAGATTGGCGGGGGGTTCGAGCAGTACTTC. Its protein is CASSQQIGGGFEQYF.

The CDR3 sequence is CASSPIRGEQYF. The DNA of the CDR3 is TGTGCCAGCTCACCAATCAGGGGCGAGCAGTACTTC. The rearrangement links TRBV18 to TRBJ2-7, with D possibly TRBD1 on 6 matching bases. Trimming stripped 2 bases from V and 6 bases from J, with 8 bases between. Germline V gene sequence: CDR1 KGHSH, CDR2 LQKENI. The CDR3 is 12 residues long.

J is TRBJ1-1 and V is TRBV19; TRBD1 aligns across 9 bases. V lost 4 bases, J lost 4 bases, and 7 bases stayed unmatched. This CDR3 has 15 amino acids. Germline CDR1 LNHDA, CDR2 SQIVND (reference sequence). In DNA form, the CDR3 reads TGTGCCAGTAGTAAGGGACAGGGTTGGGGCACTGAAGCTTTCTTT. It is translated as CASSKGQGWGTEAFF.

This chain connects TRBV28 to TRBJ2-2; 10 nucleotides line up with TRBD2. This CDR3 has 14 amino acids. Trimming cost V 11 bases and J 1 base; bases outside gene matches: 4. Germline loops: CDR1 MDHEN, CDR2 SYDVKM. This CDR3 is CASRTSGNTGELFF. The DNA of the CDR3 is TGTGCCTCACGGACTAGCGGGAACACCGGGGAGCTGTTTTTT. The variable domain in full, completed from reference TRBV28 and TRBJ2-2, reads DVKVTQSSRYLVKRTGEKVFLECVQDMDHENMFWYRQDPGLGLRLIYFSYDVKMKEKGDIPEGYSVSREKKERFSLILESASTNQTSMYLCASRTSGNTGELFFGEGSRLTVL.

The J gene is TRBJ2-5, the V gene TRBV28; D is undetermined. V was pared by 4 bases and J by 2 bases, with 5 bases between. In germline, CDR1 is MDHEN, CDR2 SYDVKM. The CDR3 extends over 12 amino acids. The CDR3 DNA sequence: TGTGCCAGCAGTTCCCTTCAAGAGACCCAGTACTTC. It specifies CASSSLQETQYF.

In this sample, this clone turned up a few times. Other DNA sequences within the sample encode an identical CDR3. The J gene is TRBJ1-4, the V gene TRBV18; D may be TRBD1 (5 bases). The germline V gene has CDR1 KGHSH and CDR2 LQKENI. V was cut by 3 bases and J by 8 bases, with 13 bases left in between. This CDR3 has 14 residues. CDR3 bases: TGTGCCAGCTCACCGGGGACCGGCCGCGAAAAACTGTTTTTT. Protein product: CASSPGTGREKLFF.

The V call is TRBV28, the J call TRBJ2-5, with D possibly being TRBD2 (6 bases). V was shortened by 6 bases and J by 2 bases, with 16 bases between the two germline ends. The CDR3 is made up of 15 amino acids. CDR1 is MDHEN and CDR2 is SYDVKM in the germline V gene. The CDR3 bases are TGTGCCAGCAGAATGGCGGGGTGGGAACAAGAGACCCAGTACTTC. Translation: CASRMAGWEQETQYF.

The chain has TRBV5-1 and TRBJ2-3; D gene ambiguous. The germline V and J ends were trimmed by 3 bases and 1 base, with 12 bases remaining between them. Germline V gene sequence: CDR1 SGHRS, CDR2 YFSETQ. CDR3 length: 15 residues. The CDR3 region has the DNA TGCGCCAGCAGCTCCATGGGCTCGGGCACAGATACGCAGTATTTT. Translating it yields CASSSMGSGTDTQYF.

This clone is judged medium-sized. The rearrangement uses TRBV11-3 and TRBJ2-1; TRBD1 matches at 10 bases. Trimming cost V 6 bases and J 5 bases; bases outside gene matches: 4. Germline V gives CDR1 SGHNT, CDR2 YENEEA. This CDR3 region has 14 residues. The CDR3 coding sequence is TGTGCCAGCAGTCCCGGGACAGGGGACAATGAGCAGTTCTTC. This translates into CASSPGTGDNEQFF. Together with reference TRBV11-3 and TRBJ2-1, the CDR3 gives the full variable domain: EAGVVQSPRYKIIEKKQPVAFWCNPISGHNTLYWYLQNLGQGPELLIRYENEEAVDDSQLPKDRFSAERLKGVDSTLKIQPAELGDSAVYLCASSPGTGDNEQFFGPGTRLTVL.

This clone was picked up a small number of times. This rearrangement joins TRBV6-9 to TRBJ2-1; either TRBD1 or TRBD2 may supply D (5 bases each). Germline V gene data show CDR1 as MNHGY and CDR2 as SVAAGI. V was shortened by 2 bases and J by 2 bases, with 10 bases between the two germline ends. CDR3 length: 15 amino acids. The CDR3 DNA sequence: TGTGCCAGCAGTTATAGCCCGGGACCCTACAATGAGCAGTTCTTC. Residues: CASSYSPGPYNEQFF.

The chain employs TRBV29-1 and TRBJ1-1; D is ambiguous. The length of the CDR3 is 14 residues. The germline V gene has CDR1 SQVTM and CDR2 ANQGSEA. Trimming shortened V by 4 bases and J by 4 bases, and 16 bases separated the two germline ends. In DNA form, the CDR3 reads TGCAGCGTTGGGAGACTCCCTGGATCCACTGAAGCTTTCTTT. Translated, it gives CSVGRLPGSTEAFF.

The chain recombines TRBV19 with TRBJ2-1; D is perhaps TRBD1 (5 bases). V lost 0 bases and J 8 bases, leaving 14 bases between the germline ends. Germline CDR1 LNHDA, CDR2 SQIVND (reference sequence). The CDR3 has 15 residues. The CDR3 DNA sequence: TGTGCCAGTAGTATAGAGAGGACAAAGGGTGATGAGCAGTTCTTC. It yields the protein CASSIERTKGDEQFF.

This clone occurred a few times. This sequence joins TRBV2 and TRBJ2-1; perhaps D is TRBD1 or TRBD2 (6 bases each). Germline-derived CDR1 and CDR2 are SNHLY and FYNNEI. The ends were cut back, 6 bases at V and 1 base at J, with 13 bases in the middle. This CDR3 is built from 15 residues. In DNA, the CDR3 is TGTGCCAGCAGCGTATCGGGGGCGTCCTACAATGAGCAGTTCTTC. Amino acid sequence: CASSVSGASYNEQFF.